This T cell receptor beta chain was sequenced during a study of T cell changes during pregnancy in multiple sclerosis. The table came from immunoSEQ multiplex PCR; TCRdb's copy has only in-frame clones and leaves some out. The sample records tens of thousands of clones, approximately 90% being singletons. The material was peripheral blood, obtained in the second trimester of pregnancy. The origin of this receptor is a female donor with multiple sclerosis, enrolled in a pregnancy study.

The DNA of the CDR3 is TGTGCCAGCAGCTCCGGACATTACTATGGCTACACCTTC. Amino acid sequence: CASSSGHYYGYTF. The chain recombines TRBV11-2 with TRBJ1-2, with TRBD1 as a possible D gene (5 bases). This CDR3 has 13 amino acids. CDR1 is SGHAT and CDR2 is FQNNGV in the germline V gene. Trimming shortened V by 4 bases and J by 3 bases, and 9 bases separated the two germline ends.